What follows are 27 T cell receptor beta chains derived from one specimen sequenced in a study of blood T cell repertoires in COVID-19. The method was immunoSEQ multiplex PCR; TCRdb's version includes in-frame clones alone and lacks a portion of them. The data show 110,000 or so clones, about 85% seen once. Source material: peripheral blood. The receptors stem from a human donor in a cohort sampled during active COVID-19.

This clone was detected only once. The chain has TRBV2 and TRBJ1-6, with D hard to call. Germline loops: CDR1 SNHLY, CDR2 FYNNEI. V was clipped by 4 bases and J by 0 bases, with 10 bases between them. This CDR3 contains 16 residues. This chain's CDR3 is CASSGLLSSYNSPLHF. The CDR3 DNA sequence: TGTGCCAGCAGTGGCCTCCTAAGCTCCTATAATTCACCCCTCCACTTT.

In DNA form, the CDR3 reads TGCGCCAGCAGCCCGACCGGGGTAGACTATGGCTACACCTTC. Translation: CASSPTGVDYGYTF. V and J are TRBV5-1 and TRBJ1-2; D unresolved. Germline lookup yields CDR1 SGHRS and CDR2 YFSETQ. Trimming left V 4 bases short and J 3 bases short, with 13 bases between. The CDR3 is 14 residues long.

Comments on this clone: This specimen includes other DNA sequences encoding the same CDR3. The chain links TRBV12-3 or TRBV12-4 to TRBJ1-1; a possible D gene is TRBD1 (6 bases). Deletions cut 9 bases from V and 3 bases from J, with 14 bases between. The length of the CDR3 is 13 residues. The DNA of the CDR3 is TGTGCCAGTAGTCGGACAGTAGACACTGAAGCTTTCTTT. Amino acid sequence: CASSRTVDTEAFF.

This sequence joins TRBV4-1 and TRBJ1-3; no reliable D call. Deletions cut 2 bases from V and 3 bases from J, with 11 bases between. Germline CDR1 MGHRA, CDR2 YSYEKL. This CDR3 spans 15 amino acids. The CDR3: CASSQLLRLGNTIYF. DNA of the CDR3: TGCGCCAGCAGCCAACTCCTCAGACTTGGAAACACCATATATTTT.

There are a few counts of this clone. The CDR3 reads CASSREVRANEQFF. The CDR3 region has the DNA TGTGCCAGCAGCAGAGAGGTCAGGGCTAATGAGCAGTTCTTC. The chain combines TRBV7-2 with TRBJ2-1; tentatively, D is TRBD1 (5 bases). Germline CDR1 and CDR2: SGHTA and FQGNSA. Trimming took off 5 bases at V and 7 bases at J, with 15 bases between the two ends. This CDR3 is built from 14 residues.

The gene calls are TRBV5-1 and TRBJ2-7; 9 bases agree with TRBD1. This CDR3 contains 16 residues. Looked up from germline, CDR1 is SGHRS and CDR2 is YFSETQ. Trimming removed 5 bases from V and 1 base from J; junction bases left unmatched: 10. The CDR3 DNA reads TGCGCCAGCAGTGACCTTACCGGGACAGGGTCCTACGAGCAGTACTTC. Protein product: CASSDLTGTGSYEQYF.

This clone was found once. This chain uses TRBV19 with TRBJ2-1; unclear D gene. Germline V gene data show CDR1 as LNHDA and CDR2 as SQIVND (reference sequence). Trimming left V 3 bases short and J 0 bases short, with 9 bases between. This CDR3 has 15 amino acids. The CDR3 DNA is TGTGCCAGTAGTATCACAGTAAGCTCCTACAATGAGCAGTTCTTC. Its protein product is CASSITVSSYNEQFF.

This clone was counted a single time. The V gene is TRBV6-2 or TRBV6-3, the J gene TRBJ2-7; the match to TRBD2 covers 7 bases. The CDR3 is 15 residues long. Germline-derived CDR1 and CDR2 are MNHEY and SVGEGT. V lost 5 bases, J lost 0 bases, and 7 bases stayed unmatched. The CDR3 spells CASSPSGEGSYEQYF. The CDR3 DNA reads TGTGCCAGCAGTCCCAGCGGGGAAGGCTCCTACGAGCAGTACTTC.

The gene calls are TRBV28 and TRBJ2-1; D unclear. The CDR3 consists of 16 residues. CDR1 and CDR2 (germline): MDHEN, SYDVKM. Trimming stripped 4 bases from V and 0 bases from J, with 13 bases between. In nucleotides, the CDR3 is TGTGCCAGCAGTTCCCCGACTCGGAGCTCCTACAATGAGCAGTTCTTC. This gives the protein CASSSPTRSSYNEQFF. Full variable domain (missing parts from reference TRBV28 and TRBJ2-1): DVKVTQSSRYLVKRTGEKVFLECVQDMDHENMFWYRQDPGLGLRLIYFSYDVKMKEKGDIPEGYSVSREKKERFSLILESASTNQTSMYLCASSSPTRSSYNEQFFGPGTRLTVL.

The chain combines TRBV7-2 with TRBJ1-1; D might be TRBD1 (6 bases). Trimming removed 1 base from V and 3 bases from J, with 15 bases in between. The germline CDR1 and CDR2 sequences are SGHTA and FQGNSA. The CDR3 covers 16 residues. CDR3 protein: CASSLVSGADHTEAFF. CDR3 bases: TGTGCCAGCAGCTTAGTTTCAGGGGCGGATCACACTGAAGCTTTCTTT.

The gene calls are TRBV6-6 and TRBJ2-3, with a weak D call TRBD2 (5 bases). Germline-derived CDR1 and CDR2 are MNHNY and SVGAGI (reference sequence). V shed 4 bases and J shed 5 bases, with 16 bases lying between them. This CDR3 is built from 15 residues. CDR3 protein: CASSSGILMGDTQYF. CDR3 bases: TGTGCCAGCAGTTCGGGGATCTTGATGGGAGATACGCAGTATTTT.

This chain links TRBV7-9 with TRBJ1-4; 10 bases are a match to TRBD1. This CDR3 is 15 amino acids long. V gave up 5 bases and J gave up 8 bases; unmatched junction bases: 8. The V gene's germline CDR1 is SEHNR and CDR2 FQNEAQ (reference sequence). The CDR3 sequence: CASSPSGTGVEKLFF. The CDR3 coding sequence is TGTGCCAGCAGCCCTTCGGGGACAGGGGTCGAAAAACTGTTTTTT.

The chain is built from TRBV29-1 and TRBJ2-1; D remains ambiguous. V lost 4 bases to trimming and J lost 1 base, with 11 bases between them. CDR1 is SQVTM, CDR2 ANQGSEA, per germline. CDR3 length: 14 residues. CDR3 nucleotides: TGCAGCGTTGCCAGGTCCAATTCCTACAATGAGCAGTTCTTC. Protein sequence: CSVARSNSYNEQFF.

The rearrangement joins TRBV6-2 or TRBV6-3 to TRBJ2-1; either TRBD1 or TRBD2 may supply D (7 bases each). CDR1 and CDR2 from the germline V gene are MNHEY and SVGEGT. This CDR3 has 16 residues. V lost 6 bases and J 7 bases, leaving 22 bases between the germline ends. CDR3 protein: CASSPGGAVTANEQFF. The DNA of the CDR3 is TGTGCCAGCAGCCCAGGGGGGGCGGTTACCGCAAATGAGCAGTTCTTC.

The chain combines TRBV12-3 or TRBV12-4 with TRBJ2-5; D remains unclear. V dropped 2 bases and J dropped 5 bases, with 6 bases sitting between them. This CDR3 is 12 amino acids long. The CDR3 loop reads CASSLSSETQYF. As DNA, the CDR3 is TGTGCCAGCAGTTTATCAAGCGAGACCCAGTACTTC.

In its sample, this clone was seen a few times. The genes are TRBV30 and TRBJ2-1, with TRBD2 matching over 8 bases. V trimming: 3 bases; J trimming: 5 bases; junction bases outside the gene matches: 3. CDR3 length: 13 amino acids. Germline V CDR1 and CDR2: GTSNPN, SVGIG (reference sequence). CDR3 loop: CAWSTSGNNEQFF. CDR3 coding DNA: TGTGCCTGGAGCACTAGCGGTAACAATGAGCAGTTCTTC.

For the CDR3, the DNA is TGTGCCAGCAGCGAGTCCCCCGGGGGTCTAGAGACCCAGTACTTC. As protein: CASSESPGGLETQYF. This rearrangement joins TRBV9 to TRBJ2-5; weak D call: TRBD2 (6 bases). Germline CDR1 is SGDLS and CDR2 is YYNGEE. V shed 3 bases and J shed 4 bases, with 16 bases lying between them. There are 15 residues in the CDR3.

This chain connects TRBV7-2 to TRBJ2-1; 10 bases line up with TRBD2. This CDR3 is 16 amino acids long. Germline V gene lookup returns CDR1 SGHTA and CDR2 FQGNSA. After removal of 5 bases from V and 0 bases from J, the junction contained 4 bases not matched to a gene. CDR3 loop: CASSKAGGSSYNEQFF. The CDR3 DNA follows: TGTGCCAGCAGCAAAGCGGGGGGGAGCTCCTACAATGAGCAGTTCTTC.

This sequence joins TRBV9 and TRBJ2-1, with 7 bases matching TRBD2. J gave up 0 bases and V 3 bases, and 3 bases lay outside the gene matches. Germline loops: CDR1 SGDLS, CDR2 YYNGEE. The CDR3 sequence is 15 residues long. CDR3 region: CASSGGGSSYNEQFF. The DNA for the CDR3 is TGTGCCAGCAGCGGCGGGGGTAGCTCCTACAATGAGCAGTTCTTC.

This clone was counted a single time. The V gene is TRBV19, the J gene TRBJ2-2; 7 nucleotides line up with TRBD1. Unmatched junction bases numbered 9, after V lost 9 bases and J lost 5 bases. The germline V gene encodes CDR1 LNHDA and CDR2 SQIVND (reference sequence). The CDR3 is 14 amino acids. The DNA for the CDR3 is TGTGCCAGCCGACAGGGCCCCTTAACCGGGGAGCTGTTTTTT. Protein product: CASRQGPLTGELFF.

This chain's CDR3 is CASRTGTSANTGELFF. The CDR3 region has the DNA TGCGCCAGCAGAACCGGGACTAGCGCGAACACCGGGGAGCTGTTTTTT. V and J are TRBV4-1 and TRBJ2-2, with TRBD2 identical over 10 bases. V shed 6 bases and J 0 bases; nucleotides not matched to a gene: 4. Germline loops: CDR1 MGHRA, CDR2 YSYEKL. The CDR3 is made up of 16 amino acids.

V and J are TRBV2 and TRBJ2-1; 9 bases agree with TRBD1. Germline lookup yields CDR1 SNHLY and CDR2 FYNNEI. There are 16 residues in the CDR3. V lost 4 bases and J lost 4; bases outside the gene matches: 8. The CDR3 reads CASSVRRTGVYNEQFF. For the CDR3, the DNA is TGTGCCAGCAGTGTCCGAAGGACAGGGGTATACAATGAGCAGTTCTTC.

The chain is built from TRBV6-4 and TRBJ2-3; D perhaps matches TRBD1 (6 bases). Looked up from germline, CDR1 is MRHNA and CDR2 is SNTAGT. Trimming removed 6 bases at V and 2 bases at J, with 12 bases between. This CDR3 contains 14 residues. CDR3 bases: TGTGCCAGCAGCCAGGGGAGTAACACAGATACGCAGTATTTT. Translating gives CASSQGSNTDTQYF.

The CDR3 region is CASSQDRGANYGYTF. The CDR3 DNA follows: TGCGCCAGCAGCCAAGATCGAGGCGCTAACTATGGCTACACCTTC. The V and J genes are TRBV4-1 and TRBJ1-2; no firm D call. The CDR3 runs 15 residues. Germline assignment: CDR1 MGHRA and CDR2 YSYEKL. The V end lost 0 bases, the J end lost 0 bases, and 8 bases lay between the germline ends.

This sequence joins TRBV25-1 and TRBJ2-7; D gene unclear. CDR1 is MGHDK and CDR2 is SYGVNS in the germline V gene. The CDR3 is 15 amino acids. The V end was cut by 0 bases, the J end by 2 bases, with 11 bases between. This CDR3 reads CASSEYGSTAYEQYF. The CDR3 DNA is TGTGCCAGCAGTGAATACGGCAGCACAGCCTACGAGCAGTACTTC.

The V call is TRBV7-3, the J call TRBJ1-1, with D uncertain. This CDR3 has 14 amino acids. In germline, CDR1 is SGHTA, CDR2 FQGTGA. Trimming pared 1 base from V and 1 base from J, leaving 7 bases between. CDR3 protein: CASSLSAGNTEAFF. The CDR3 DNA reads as TGTGCCAGCAGCTTAAGTGCGGGGAACACTGAAGCTTTCTTT. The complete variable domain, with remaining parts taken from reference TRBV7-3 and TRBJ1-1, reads GAGVSQTPSNKVTEKGKYVELRCDPISGHTALYWYRQSLGQGPEFLIYFQGTGAADDSGLPNDRFFAVRPEGSVSTLKIQRTERGDSAVYLCASSLSAGNTEAFFGQGTRLTVV.

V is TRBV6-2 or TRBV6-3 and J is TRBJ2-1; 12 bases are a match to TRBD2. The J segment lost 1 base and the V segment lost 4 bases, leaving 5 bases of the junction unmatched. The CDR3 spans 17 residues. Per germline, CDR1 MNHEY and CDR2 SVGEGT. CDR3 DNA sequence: TGTGCCAGCAGTTCCCGGACTAGCGGGGTTTCCTACAATGAGCAGTTCTTC. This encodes CASSSRTSGVSYNEQFF.